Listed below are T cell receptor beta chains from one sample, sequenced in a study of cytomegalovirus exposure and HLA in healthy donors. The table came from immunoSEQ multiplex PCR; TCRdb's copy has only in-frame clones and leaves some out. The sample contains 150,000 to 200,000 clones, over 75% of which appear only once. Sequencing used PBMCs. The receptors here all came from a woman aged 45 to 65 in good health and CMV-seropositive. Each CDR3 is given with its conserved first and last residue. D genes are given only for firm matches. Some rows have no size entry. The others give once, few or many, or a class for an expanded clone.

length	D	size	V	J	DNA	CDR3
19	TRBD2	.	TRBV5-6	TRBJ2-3	TGTGCCAGCAGCTTGACCATACTAGCGGGCGCCCTTAGCACAGATACGCAGTATTTT	CASSLTILAGALSTDTQYF
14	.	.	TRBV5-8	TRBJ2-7	TGTGCCAGCAGCGGGAGGCTAGCGCCTTACGAGCAGTACTTC	CASSGRLAPYEQYF
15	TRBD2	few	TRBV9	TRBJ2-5	TGTGCCAGCAACGGACTAGCGGGGGACCAAGAGACCCAGTACTTC	CASNGLAGDQETQYF
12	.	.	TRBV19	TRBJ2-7	TGTGCCAGTAGTGGAAGAGGGCCCGAGCAGTACTTC	CASSGRGPEQYF
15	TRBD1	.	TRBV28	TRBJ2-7	TGTGCCAGCAGGCCCGGGACAGAAAACTACTACGAGCAGTACTTC	CASRPGTENYYEQYF
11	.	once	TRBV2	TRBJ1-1	TGTGCCAGCAGTTCGGACACTGAAGCTTTCTTT	CASSSDTEAFF
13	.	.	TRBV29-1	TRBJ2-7	TGCAGCGTTGGACTGTTGTCCTCCTACGAGCAGTACTTC	CSVGLLSSYEQYF
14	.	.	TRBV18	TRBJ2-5	TGTGCCAGCTCACCACGGGGTAGCGGAGAGACCCAGTACTTC	CASSPRGSGETQYF
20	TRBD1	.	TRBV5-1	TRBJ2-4	TGCGCCAGCAGCTGGGCTCCGGGACAGGGGGGAACTTTAGCCAAAAACATTCAGTACTTC	CASSWAPGQGGTLAKNIQYF
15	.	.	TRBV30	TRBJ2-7	TGTGCCTGGAGCCGAATAAGGCCAGGTGGCTACGAGCAGTACTTC	CAWSRIRPGGYEQYF
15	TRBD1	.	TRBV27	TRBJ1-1	TGTGCCAGCAGACCCAGACAGGGTTTGAACACTGAAGCTTTCTTT	CASRPRQGLNTEAFF